These T cell receptor beta chains were read from a single sample in a study of blood T cell repertoires in COVID-19. TCRdb's table, derived via immunoSEQ multiplex PCR, lists solely in-frame clones and lacks some. The repertoire has about 300,000 clones, around 90% of them found once; the top ten carry 9.4%. The sample comprised peripheral blood. The receptors stem from a man younger than 35 with active or convalescent COVID-19. CDR3s include the opening cysteine and the closing phenylalanine or tryptophan. Each record gives: J gene, V gene, D gene, CDR3 protein. D genes are given only for firm matches.

j_gene: TRBJ1-2; v_gene: TRBV10-3; d_gene: NA; CDR3aa: CAISDQGIYGYTF
j_gene: TRBJ1-3; v_gene: TRBV18; d_gene: NA; CDR3aa: CASSPPRSGGVSGNTIYF
j_gene: TRBJ1-3; v_gene: TRBV2; d_gene: NA; CDR3aa: CASRKLDINSGNTIYF
j_gene: TRBJ2-2; v_gene: TRBV19; d_gene: NA; CDR3aa: CASSGRPTTGELFF
j_gene: TRBJ1-1; v_gene: TRBV10-3; d_gene: NA; CDR3aa: CAMEQEDLNTEAFF
j_gene: TRBJ2-7; v_gene: TRBV7-3; d_gene: NA; CDR3aa: CASSSRGHHEQYF
j_gene: TRBJ2-7; v_gene: TRBV25-1; d_gene: TRBD1; CDR3aa: CASSDHPPGQGTYEQYF
j_gene: TRBJ1-2; v_gene: TRBV2; d_gene: TRBD1; CDR3aa: CASSELGQTNYGYTF
j_gene: TRBJ2-1; v_gene: TRBV5-1; d_gene: TRBD2; CDR3aa: CASSLAGGGSDVQFF
j_gene: TRBJ2-5; v_gene: TRBV3-1/TRBV3-2; d_gene: TRBD2; CDR3aa: CASRPSSGRGETQYF
j_gene: TRBJ1-2; v_gene: TRBV6-1; d_gene: TRBD1; CDR3aa: CASSAGTGGIANYGYTF
j_gene: TRBJ1-1; v_gene: TRBV2; d_gene: NA; CDR3aa: CASRGIGGAF
j_gene: TRBJ1-5; v_gene: TRBV19; d_gene: TRBD1; CDR3aa: CASRDRVAQPQHF
j_gene: TRBJ2-7; v_gene: TRBV29-1; d_gene: TRBD1; CDR3aa: CSVQTGTGNPYEQYF
j_gene: TRBJ2-1; v_gene: TRBV7-6; d_gene: NA; CDR3aa: CASSPGRVGRGTHEQFF
j_gene: TRBJ2-7; v_gene: TRBV4-3; d_gene: NA; CDR3aa: CASSQVVPSGEQYF
j_gene: TRBJ1-3; v_gene: TRBV9; d_gene: NA; CDR3aa: CASGNRQSIYF
j_gene: TRBJ2-7; v_gene: TRBV19; d_gene: TRBD1; CDR3aa: CASAGGSYEQYF
j_gene: TRBJ1-4; v_gene: TRBV5-6; d_gene: NA; CDR3aa: CASSLGGGLKLFF
j_gene: TRBJ2-3; v_gene: TRBV5-3; d_gene: TRBD1; CDR3aa: CARSFETGTGGDTQYF
j_gene: TRBJ2-1; v_gene: TRBV19; d_gene: NA; CDR3aa: CASSSRTGNEQFF
j_gene: TRBJ1-2; v_gene: TRBV5-1; d_gene: TRBD1; CDR3aa: CASSFPRTGDGYTF
j_gene: TRBJ1-2; v_gene: TRBV4-3; d_gene: TRBD1; CDR3aa: CASSLTGDLDYGYTF
j_gene: TRBJ1-4; v_gene: TRBV6-6; d_gene: TRBD1; CDR3aa: CASRNGQGDNEKLFF
j_gene: TRBJ1-3; v_gene: TRBV19; d_gene: NA; CDR3aa: CASTQVTSGNTIYF
j_gene: TRBJ1-2; v_gene: TRBV20-1; d_gene: NA; CDR3aa: CSASGADNYGYTF
j_gene: TRBJ2-7; v_gene: TRBV5-4; d_gene: TRBD1; CDR3aa: CASSFGTGDYEQYF
j_gene: TRBJ2-5; v_gene: TRBV20-1; d_gene: TRBD2; CDR3aa: CSASSLAGGRETQYF
j_gene: TRBJ2-1; v_gene: TRBV5-1; d_gene: TRBD2; CDR3aa: CASSIGSGGWNEQFF
j_gene: TRBJ1-2; v_gene: TRBV10-3; d_gene: NA; CDR3aa: CAITDGGFTYGYTF
j_gene: TRBJ2-5; v_gene: TRBV27; d_gene: NA; CDR3aa: CASRQGRETQYF
j_gene: TRBJ2-7; v_gene: TRBV2; d_gene: TRBD2; CDR3aa: CAILALGAGGPMNEQYF
j_gene: TRBJ2-7; v_gene: TRBV2; d_gene: NA; CDR3aa: CASTSAGEQYF
j_gene: TRBJ1-4; v_gene: TRBV5-8; d_gene: TRBD1; CDR3aa: CASSRDRVPEKLFF
j_gene: TRBJ1-5; v_gene: TRBV6-5; d_gene: NA; CDR3aa: CASSVGGGQPQHF
j_gene: TRBJ2-3; v_gene: TRBV7-2; d_gene: NA; CDR3aa: CASSLASPRSTQYF
j_gene: TRBJ1-1; v_gene: TRBV12-5; d_gene: NA; CDR3aa: CASGTTDEAFF
j_gene: TRBJ2-3; v_gene: TRBV19; d_gene: TRBD2; CDR3aa: CASSAPPGLAGSTDTQYF
j_gene: TRBJ2-2; v_gene: TRBV27; d_gene: TRBD1; CDR3aa: CASRTTGGFTGELFF
j_gene: TRBJ1-6; v_gene: TRBV6-5; d_gene: NA; CDR3aa: CASRRSNRDSPLHF
j_gene: TRBJ1-2; v_gene: TRBV13; d_gene: NA; CDR3aa: CASSLGSSQHSNGYTF
j_gene: TRBJ1-4; v_gene: TRBV4-3; d_gene: TRBD1; CDR3aa: CASSRRTGENEKLFF
j_gene: TRBJ2-6; v_gene: TRBV19; d_gene: NA; CDR3aa: CASSPGDGKSGANVLTF
j_gene: TRBJ1-5; v_gene: TRBV19; d_gene: TRBD1; CDR3aa: CASSTGTGSNQPQHF
j_gene: TRBJ1-4; v_gene: TRBV6-2/TRBV6-3; d_gene: TRBD1; CDR3aa: CASSPGTANEKLFF
j_gene: TRBJ2-3; v_gene: TRBV7-6; d_gene: TRBD2; CDR3aa: CASSSSTSGGLYSTDTQYF
j_gene: TRBJ2-7; v_gene: TRBV5-1; d_gene: NA; CDR3aa: CASSLGFGTYEQYF
j_gene: TRBJ1-5; v_gene: TRBV7-2; d_gene: NA; CDR3aa: CASSPHGSNQPQHF
j_gene: TRBJ1-2; v_gene: TRBV4-3; d_gene: TRBD1; CDR3aa: CASSQGTGHTYGYTF
j_gene: TRBJ1-2; v_gene: TRBV29-1; d_gene: TRBD1; CDR3aa: CSVVTGGGYTF